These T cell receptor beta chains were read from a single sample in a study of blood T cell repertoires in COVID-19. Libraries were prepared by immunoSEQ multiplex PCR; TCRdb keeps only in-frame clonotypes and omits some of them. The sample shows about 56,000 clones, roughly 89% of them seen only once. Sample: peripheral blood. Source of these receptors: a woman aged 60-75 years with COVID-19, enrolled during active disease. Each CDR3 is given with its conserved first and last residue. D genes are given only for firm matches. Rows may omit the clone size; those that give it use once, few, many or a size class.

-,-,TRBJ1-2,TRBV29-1,TGCAGCGTTGAAGGTCCAGGGGCTTATGGCTACACCTTC,CSVEGPGAYGYTF
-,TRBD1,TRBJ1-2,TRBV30,TGTGCCCAGGGGGGACTCCGCTATGGCTACACCTTC,CAQGGLRYGYTF
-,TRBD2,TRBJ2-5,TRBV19,TGTGCCAGTAGTCTCGGGACTAGCGGGGAACAAGAGACCCAGTACTTC,CASSLGTSGEQETQYF
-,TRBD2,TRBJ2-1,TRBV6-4,TGTGCCAGCAGTCCCGGGACTAGCAATGAGCAGTTCTTC,CASSPGTSNEQFF
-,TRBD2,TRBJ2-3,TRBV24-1,TGTGCCACCAGTGTCGACGTCCCCGGGACTAGCGGATTCACAGATACGCAGTATTTT,CATSVDVPGTSGFTDTQYF
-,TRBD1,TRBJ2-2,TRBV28,TGTGCCAGCAGTTTAACGACAGGGATTATCGGGGAGCTGTTTTTT,CASSLTTGIIGELFF
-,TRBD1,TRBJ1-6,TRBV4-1,TGCGCCAGCAGCCAATTTGAGGGGGCCGAGAATTCACCCCTCCACTTT,CASSQFEGAENSPLHF
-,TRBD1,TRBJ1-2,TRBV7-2,TGTGCCAGCAGCGCAATTACAGGGGGCAATGGCTACACCTTC,CASSAITGGNGYTF
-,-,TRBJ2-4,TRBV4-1,TGCGCCAGCAGGTTCAACCAGGGCACGAAGAACATTCAGTACTTC,CASRFNQGTKNIQYF
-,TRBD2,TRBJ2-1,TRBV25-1,TGTGCCAGCACCGGACTAGCGATTGAGCAGTTCTTC,CASTGLAIEQFF
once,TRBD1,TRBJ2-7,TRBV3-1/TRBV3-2,TGTGCCAGCAGCCGACAGGGCTCCTACGAGCAGTACTTC,CASSRQGSYEQYF
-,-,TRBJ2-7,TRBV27,TGTGCCAGCAGTTTATCGGTAGGGGCCTACGAGCAGTACTTC,CASSLSVGAYEQYF
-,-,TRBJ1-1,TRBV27,TGTGCCAGCAGCCCAGGCCCCGCCCCGAACACTGAAGCTTTCTTT,CASSPGPAPNTEAFF
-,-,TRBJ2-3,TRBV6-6,TGTGCCAGCACCCGAGGGCGACTTAGCACAGATACGCAGTATTTT,CASTRGRLSTDTQYF
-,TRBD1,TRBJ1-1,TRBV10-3,TGTGCCATCAGCGACAGGGTGAACACTGAAGCTTTCTTT,CAISDRVNTEAFF
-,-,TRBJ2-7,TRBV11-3,TGTGCCAGCAGCTTAGGGACTACCACCGACGAGCAGTACTTC,CASSLGTTTDEQYF
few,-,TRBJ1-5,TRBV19,TGTGCCAGTAGTCCTCGACAGGCCAGTCAGCCCCAGCATTTT,CASSPRQASQPQHF
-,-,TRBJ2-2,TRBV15,TGTGCCACCAGCAAACACAGGACAGCAACGAACACCGGGGAGCTGTTTTTT,CATSKHRTATNTGELFF
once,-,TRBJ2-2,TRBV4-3,TGCGCCAGCAGCCAAGATAGAGGGGGGGCCGCGACCGGGGAGCTGTTTTTT,CASSQDRGGAATGELFF
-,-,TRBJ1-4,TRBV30,TGTGCCTGGAGTGTACAGGTTAATGAAAAACTGTTTTTT,CAWSVQVNEKLFF
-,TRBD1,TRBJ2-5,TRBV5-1,TGCGCCAGCAGCTCCCGACCGGGACAGGGAGAGACCCAGTACTTC,CASSSRPGQGETQYF
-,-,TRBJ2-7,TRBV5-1,TGCGCCAGCAGCCCGACAGGAGGTGAGCAGTACTTC,CASSPTGGEQYF
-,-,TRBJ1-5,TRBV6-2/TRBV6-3,TGTGCCAGCAGCAGAGACAAATTCAATCAGCCCCAGCATTTT,CASSRDKFNQPQHF
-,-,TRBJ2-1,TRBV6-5,TGTGCCAGCAGTTACTCGTCTTACAGGGACTACAATGAGCAGTTCTTC,CASSYSSYRDYNEQFF
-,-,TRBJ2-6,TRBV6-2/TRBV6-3,TGTGCCAGCAGTTACGCCCAGCGCATCCCGACTTTC,CASSYAQRIPTF
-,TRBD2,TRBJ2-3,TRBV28,TGTGCCAGCATCTTGGGGGGGAACACAGATACGCAGTATTTT,CASILGGNTDTQYF
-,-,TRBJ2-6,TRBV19,TGTGCCAGTAGTATTGGCACCGGGGTTGGGGCCAACGTCCTGACTTTC,CASSIGTGVGANVLTF
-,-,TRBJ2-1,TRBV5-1,TGCGCCAGCAGCTTGGACGGGGTGCCTAATGAGCAGTTCTTC,CASSLDGVPNEQFF
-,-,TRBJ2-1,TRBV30,TGTGCCTGGAGTGTAGCCCATGAGCAGTTCTTC,CAWSVAHEQFF
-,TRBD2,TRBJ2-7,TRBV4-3,TGCGCCAGCAGCCAAGCTCTAGCGGGATCTTACGAGCAGTACTTC,CASSQALAGSYEQYF
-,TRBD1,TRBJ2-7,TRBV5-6,TGTGCCAGCAGCTTGGAACAGGGGGCAGCGGGGGAGCAGTACTTC,CASSLEQGAAGEQYF
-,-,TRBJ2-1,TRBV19,TGTGCCAGTAGTTATCACATCAACTACAATGAGCAGTTCTTC,CASSYHINYNEQFF
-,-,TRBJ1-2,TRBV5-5,TGTGCCAGCAGCTTGGACAGGGACGGCTACACCTTC,CASSLDRDGYTF
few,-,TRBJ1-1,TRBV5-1,TGCGCCAGCAGCTTATCCGGGGGAAGCACTGAAGCTTTCTTT,CASSLSGGSTEAFF
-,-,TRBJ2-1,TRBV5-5,TGTGCCAGCAGACGTCCCCTAGGAAATGAGCAGTTCTTC,CASRRPLGNEQFF
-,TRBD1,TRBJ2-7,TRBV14,TGTGCCAGCAGCCAAGCCTGGGACAGGAGGTCGAGCGAGCAGTACTTC,CASSQAWDRRSSEQYF
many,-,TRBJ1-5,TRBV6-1,TGTGCCAGCAGTGAGGGCAGAACCCAGCATTTT,CASSEGRTQHF
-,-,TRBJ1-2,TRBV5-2,TGTGCCAGCAAGTGTCCTAGAGAGTACGAGACCTATGGCTACACCTTC,CASKCPREYETYGYTF
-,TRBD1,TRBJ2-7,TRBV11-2,TGTGCCAGCAGCTTAGGGACAGGGCACTACGAGCAGTACTTC,CASSLGTGHYEQYF
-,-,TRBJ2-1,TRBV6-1,TGTGCCAGCAGTGAAGAGTGGTCAGGGGGGCCCTACAATGAGCAGTTCTTC,CASSEEWSGGPYNEQFF
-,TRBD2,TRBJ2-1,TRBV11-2,TGTGCCAGCAGGTTAGGACTAGTGAATGAGCAGTTCTTC,CASRLGLVNEQFF
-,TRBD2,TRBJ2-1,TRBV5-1,TGCGCCAGCAGCTTGACTAGCGGGGGGTGGGATGAGCAGTTCTTC,CASSLTSGGWDEQFF
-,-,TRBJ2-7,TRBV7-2,TGTGCCAGCAGCCGCGGGGGCGGAAGCTCCTACGAGCAGTACTTC,CASSRGGGSSYEQYF
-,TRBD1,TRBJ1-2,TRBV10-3,TGTGCCATCAGTGAGGGGCAGGGGGCCGGCTACACCTTC,CAISEGQGAGYTF
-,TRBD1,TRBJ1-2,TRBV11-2,TGTGCCAGCAGCCAGGGGGGAAGAAAGGAGGATGGCTACACCTTC,CASSQGGRKEDGYTF
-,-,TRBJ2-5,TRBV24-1,TGTGCCACCAGTGATTCAGGGTGGGGAGAGACCCAGTACTTC,CATSDSGWGETQYF
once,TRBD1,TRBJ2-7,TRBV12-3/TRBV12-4,TGTGCCAGCACCACGACAGGGGGCGGAGAGCAGTACTTC,CASTTTGGGEQYF
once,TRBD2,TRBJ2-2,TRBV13,TGTGCCAGCAGCCCCTTAGCGGGGATGAACACCGGGGAGCTGTTTTTT,CASSPLAGMNTGELFF
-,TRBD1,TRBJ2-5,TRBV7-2,TGTGCCAGCAGCTTAGAACGGGGACAGGGGGCGCCGGAGACCCAGTACTTC,CASSLERGQGAPETQYF
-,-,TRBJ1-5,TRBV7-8,TGTGCCAGCAGCGTAAGGGGGACCAATCAGCCCCAGCATTTT,CASSVRGTNQPQHF
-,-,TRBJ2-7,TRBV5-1,TGCGCCAGCAGCCCGGACAGATACTCCTACGAGCAGTACTTC,CASSPDRYSYEQYF
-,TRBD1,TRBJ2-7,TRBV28,TGTGCCAGCCAGGGGGCCATGGGGTACGAGCAGTACTTC,CASQGAMGYEQYF